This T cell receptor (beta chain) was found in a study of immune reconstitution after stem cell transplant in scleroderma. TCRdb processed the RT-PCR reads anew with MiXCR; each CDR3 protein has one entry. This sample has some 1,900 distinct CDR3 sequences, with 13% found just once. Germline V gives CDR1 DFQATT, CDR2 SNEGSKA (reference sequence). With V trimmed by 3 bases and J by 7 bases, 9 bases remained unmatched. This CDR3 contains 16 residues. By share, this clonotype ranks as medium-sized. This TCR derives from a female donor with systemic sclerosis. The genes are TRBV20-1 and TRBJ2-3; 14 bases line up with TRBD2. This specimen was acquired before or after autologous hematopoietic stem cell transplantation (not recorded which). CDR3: CSARDVTSGGANTQYF. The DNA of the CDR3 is TGCAGTGCTAGGGACGTGACTAGCGGGGGGGCGAATACGCAGTATTTT.